A single sample is the source of the 17 T cell receptor beta chains below, sequenced in a study of blood T cell repertoires in COVID-19. The table came from immunoSEQ multiplex PCR; TCRdb's copy has only in-frame clones and leaves some out. Here the sample spans some 170,000 clones, just over 90% being singletons. What was sequenced was peripheral blood. The receptors were gathered from a woman aged 55-69 years with COVID-19, enrolled during active disease.

The CDR3 is CASSPGTGSDTQYF. The CDR3 bases are TGTGCCAGCAGTCCCGGGACAGGGTCAGATACGCAGTATTTT. The J gene is TRBJ2-3, the V gene TRBV6-4, with TRBD1 matching 9 bases. Losses at the gene ends were 5 bases for V and 4 bases for J; bases not matched to a gene: 4. From germline, CDR1 is MRHNA and CDR2 SNTAGT. The length of the CDR3 is 14 residues.

The V call is TRBV19, the J call TRBJ1-2; D uncertain. The germline V gene has CDR1 LNHDA and CDR2 SQIVND (reference sequence). V was clipped by 9 bases and J by 6 bases, with 20 bases between them. This CDR3 is built from 14 residues. In DNA, the CDR3 is TGTGCCAGCACCTTTGGAGGGCGCTCGGATGGCTACACCTTC. Translating it yields CASTFGGRSDGYTF.

V and J are TRBV30 and TRBJ1-1; D is perhaps TRBD1 (6 bases). The CDR3 has 15 residues. V was cut by 4 bases and J by 5 bases, with 20 bases left in between. Germline CDR1 is GTSNPN and CDR2 is SVGIG (reference sequence). This CDR3 reads CAWTGRGQGGTEAFF. CDR3 nucleotide sequence: TGTGCCTGGACCGGCCGGGGGCAGGGAGGGACTGAAGCTTTCTTT.

The chain recombines TRBV7-9 with TRBJ1-2; D gene unclear. Germline V gives CDR1 SEHNR, CDR2 FQNEAQ (reference sequence). The CDR3 is 15 amino acids. Trimming left V 1 base short and J 4 bases short, with 13 bases between. CDR3 residues: CASSLVGSYLYGYTF. CDR3 bases: TGTGCCAGCAGCTTAGTCGGGTCCTACCTCTATGGCTACACCTTC.

V is TRBV7-2 and J is TRBJ2-1, with unresolved D. From germline, CDR1 is SGHTA and CDR2 FQGNSA. Between the trimmed V and J ends, which lost 3 bases and 0 bases, there was a span of 9 bases. This CDR3 contains 15 residues. CDR3 DNA: TGTGCCAGCAGCTTTGGCGGAAGCTCCTACAATGAGCAGTTCTTC. This gives the protein CASSFGGSSYNEQFF.

This clone was detected once. The rearrangement joins TRBV7-8 to TRBJ1-2; D remains ambiguous. The CDR3 length is 13 residues. Germline V gene data show CDR1 as SGHVS and CDR2 as FQNEAQ. V lost 1 base and J lost 4, with 7 bases in between. Here the CDR3 DNA reads TGTGCCAGCAGCTTAGACAGAGCCTATGGCTACACCTTC. This translates into CASSLDRAYGYTF.

The rearrangement uses TRBV29-1 and TRBJ1-2; D is perhaps TRBD1 (6 bases). This CDR3 contains 16 residues. The V gene's germline CDR1 is SQVTM and CDR2 ANQGSEA. The V gene lost 4 bases and the J gene lost 8 bases, with 26 bases spanning the gap. The CDR3 reads CSVGREGVSVLSGYTF. The CDR3 nucleotides read TGCAGCGTTGGAAGGGAGGGGGTCTCAGTGTTAAGCGGCTACACCTTC.

The V and J genes are TRBV6-2 or TRBV6-3 and TRBJ1-5; TRBD1 matches at 8 bases. Germline loops: CDR1 MNHEY, CDR2 SVGEGT. The CDR3 sequence is 15 residues long. J was trimmed by 1 base and V by 5 bases; bases with no gene match: 4. The CDR3 loop reads CASSVTGGSNQPQHF. Written as DNA, the CDR3 is TGTGCCAGCAGTGTAACAGGGGGAAGCAATCAGCCCCAGCATTTT.

The genes are TRBV3-1 (or the pseudogene TRBV3-2) and TRBJ1-1; D gene uncertain. The germline gives CDR1 LGHDT, CDR2 YNNKEL (reference sequence). The CDR3 covers 13 residues. V was clipped by 6 bases and J by 0 bases, with 8 bases between them. This CDR3 is CASRAQLNTEAFF. The CDR3 bases are TGTGCCAGCAGGGCCCAATTGAACACTGAAGCTTTCTTT.

J is TRBJ2-7 and V is TRBV5-4, with D hard to call. The V end was cut by 3 bases, the J end by 3 bases, with 7 bases between. CDR1 SGHNT and CDR2 YYREEE come from the germline V gene (reference sequence). The CDR3 is made up of 12 amino acids. The DNA for the CDR3 is TGTGCCAGCAGCTCCCAACACTACGAGCAGTACTTC. It encodes CASSSQHYEQYF.

The chain joins TRBV7-9 to TRBJ2-2; TRBD1 is a possible D gene (5 bases). Per the germline V gene, CDR1 is SEHNR and CDR2 is FQNEAQ (reference sequence). The CDR3 is 14 amino acids. V lost 8 bases to trimming and J lost 9 bases, with 19 bases between them. The CDR3 sequence is CASGRTKGRRELFF. The CDR3 DNA reads as TGTGCCAGCGGTCGGACAAAGGGGCGAAGGGAGCTGTTTTTT.

This clone was recorded only once. The chain is built from TRBV9 and TRBJ1-6; D is ambiguous. This CDR3 has 15 amino acids. The germline V and J ends were trimmed by 4 bases and 1 base, with 9 bases remaining between them. Germline assignment: CDR1 SGDLS and CDR2 YYNGEE. CDR3 loop: CASSTYSSYNSPLHF. In nucleotides, the CDR3 is TGTGCCAGCAGCACCTACAGTTCCTATAATTCACCCCTCCACTTT.

This clone was observed a handful of times. The rearrangement uses TRBV19 and TRBJ1-4; TRBD1 matches at 7 bases. After removal of 8 bases from V and 3 bases from J, the junction contained 0 bases not matched to a gene. The CDR3 runs 12 residues. In germline, CDR1 is LNHDA, CDR2 SQIVND (reference sequence). The DNA of the CDR3 is TGTGCCAGTCAGGGGGCTAATGAAAAACTGTTTTTT. Amino acid sequence: CASQGANEKLFF.

The rearrangement joins TRBV28 to TRBJ1-4, with 10 bases lining up with TRBD1. This CDR3 comprises 16 residues. The V gene end was trimmed by 5 bases and the J gene end by 1 base; junction bases not matched to a gene: 4. Germline V gene data show CDR1 as MDHEN and CDR2 as SYDVKM. This CDR3 is CASSKGDRGTNEKLFF. The CDR3, as DNA: TGTGCCAGCAGTAAAGGGGACAGGGGAACTAATGAAAAACTGTTTTTT.

The chain carries TRBV19 and TRBJ2-3, with D possibly matching TRBD1 (8 bases). The ends were cut back, 5 bases at V and 1 base at J, with 25 bases in the middle. Germline CDR1 reads LNHDA; CDR2 reads SQIVND (reference sequence). The CDR3 contains 19 residues. The CDR3 sequence: CASSSPRGGQGARTDTQYF. The CDR3, as DNA: TGTGCCAGTAGTTCCCCTAGGGGGGGGCAGGGGGCACGCACAGATACGCAGTATTTT.

The V call is TRBV5-6, the J call TRBJ1-2; possibly TRBD1 for D (6 bases). The germline V and J ends were trimmed by 4 bases and 3 bases, with 19 bases remaining between them. The CDR3 extends over 16 amino acids. In germline, CDR1 is SGHDT, CDR2 YYEEEE. CDR3 in DNA: TGTGCCAGCAGCATATACAGGGTTAACTTATACTATGGCTACACCTTC. Protein sequence: CASSIYRVNLYYGYTF.

In DNA form, the CDR3 reads TGTGCCAGTAGTCCAACGCAGGGAACTGAAGCTTTCTTT. Translating it yields CASSPTQGTEAFF. The gene calls are TRBV19 and TRBJ1-1, with D tentatively TRBD1 (5 bases). V was shortened by 5 bases and J by 5 bases, with 12 bases between the two germline ends. The germline CDR1 and CDR2 sequences are LNHDA and SQIVND (reference sequence). The CDR3 length is 13 residues.